What follows describes a single TCR beta chain. The source of the sample is a study of Ad26.COV2.S vaccination and SARS-CoV-2 variants. Germline CDR1 is SGHNT and CDR2 is YENEEA. Trimming removed 1 base from V and 4 bases from J, with 11 bases in between. This CDR3 is built from 14 residues. Sequencing used immunoSEQ multiplex PCR; TCRdb keeps in-frame clones, though not all of them. The data contain 430,000 or so clones, 75% to 95% of them seen just once; the ten biggest clones take up over 9%. Stated treatment: about 20 received Ad26.COV2.S at low or high dose, single or two shots; 5 received placebo; per-sample allocation not given. The study sampled participants on day 63 after the first vaccine or placebo injection.

The receptor was isolated from a person aged 18-65 years who received the Ad26.COV2.S COVID-19 vaccine or a placebo. This chain joins TRBV11-3 and TRBJ2-7, with D unresolved. The sequencing used peripheral blood, collected in a trial of Ad26.COV2.S vaccine versus placebo. The CDR3 loop reads CASSLGPDRYEQYF. As DNA, the CDR3 is TGTGCCAGCAGCTTAGGGCCGGACCGATACGAGCAGTACTTC.